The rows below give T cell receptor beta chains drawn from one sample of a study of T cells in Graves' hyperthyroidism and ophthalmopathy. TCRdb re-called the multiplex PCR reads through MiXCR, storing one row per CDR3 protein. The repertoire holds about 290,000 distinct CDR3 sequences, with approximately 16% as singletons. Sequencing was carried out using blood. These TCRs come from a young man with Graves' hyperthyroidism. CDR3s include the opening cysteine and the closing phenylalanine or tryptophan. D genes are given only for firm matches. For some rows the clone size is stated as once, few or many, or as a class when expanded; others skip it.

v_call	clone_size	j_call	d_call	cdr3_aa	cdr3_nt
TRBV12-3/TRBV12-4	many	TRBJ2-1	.	CASSSDQTHHNEQFF	TGTGCCAGCAGTTCCGACCAAACCCACCACAATGAGCAGTTCTTC
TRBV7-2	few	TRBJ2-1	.	CASSSRTGTDNEQFF	TGTGCCAGCAGCTCGAGAACCGGGACTGACAATGAGCAGTTCTTC
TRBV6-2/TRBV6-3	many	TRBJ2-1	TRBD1	CASSPPRDRDEQFF	TGTGCCAGCAGTCCCCCTCGTGACAGGGATGAGCAGTTCTTC
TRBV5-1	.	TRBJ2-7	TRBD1	CASSLGGGYDYEQYF	TGCGCCAGCAGCTTGGGAGGGGGCTACGACTACGAGCAGTACTTC
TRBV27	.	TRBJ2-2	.	CASSLVVTGELFF	TGTGCCAGCAGTTTAGTCGTCACCGGGGAGCTGTTTTTT
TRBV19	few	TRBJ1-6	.	CASSWMGSPLHF	TGTGCCAGTAGTTGGATGGGTTCACCCCTCCACTTT
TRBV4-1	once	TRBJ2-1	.	CASSQDRWQGSGEQFF	TGCGCCAGCAGCCAAGATCGCTGGCAGGGGAGTGGTGAGCAGTTCTTC
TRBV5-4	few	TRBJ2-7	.	CASTPGPGSNQYEQYF	TGTGCCAGCACCCCCGGGCCCGGATCTAATCAATACGAGCAGTACTTC
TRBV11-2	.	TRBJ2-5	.	CASSSFQETQYF	TGTGCCAGCAGCTCCTTCCAAGAGACCCAGTACTTC
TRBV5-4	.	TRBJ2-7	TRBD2	CASSAVTSGYYEQYF	TGTGCCAGCAGCGCCGTCACTAGCGGGTACTACGAGCAGTACTTC
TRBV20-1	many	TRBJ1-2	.	CSASVFGGGASYGYTF	TGCAGTGCTAGCGTTTTTGGTGGGGGCGCCAGCTATGGCTACACCTTC
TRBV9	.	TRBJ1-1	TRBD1	CASSVTGMETEAFF	TGTGCCAGCAGCGTGACAGGGATGGAAACTGAAGCTTTCTTT
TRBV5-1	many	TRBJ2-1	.	CASRLGLREQFF	TGCGCCAGCAGACTCGGGTTGCGTGAGCAGTTCTTC
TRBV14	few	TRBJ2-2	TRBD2	CASSQFPGLAGDTGELFF	TGTGCCAGCAGCCAATTCCCAGGACTAGCGGGAGACACCGGGGAGCTGTTTTTT
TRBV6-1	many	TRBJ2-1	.	CASSVGQFF	TGTGCCAGCAGTGTTGGGCAGTTCTTC
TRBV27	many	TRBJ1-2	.	CASSLGSRVPIYGYTF	TGTGCCAGCAGTTTAGGGTCGCGAGTCCCTATCTATGGCTACACCTTC
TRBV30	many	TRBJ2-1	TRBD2	CAWAQTGLAGRRPYNEQFF	TGTGCCTGGGCTCAAACTGGGCTAGCGGGCCGGCGCCCCTACAATGAGCAGTTCTTC
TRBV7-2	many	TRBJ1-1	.	CASSLEPHLNTEAFF	TGTGCCAGCAGCTTAGAACCACACCTGAACACTGAAGCTTTCTTT
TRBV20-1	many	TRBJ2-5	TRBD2	CSASLLAGAETQYF	TGCAGTGCTAGTCTTCTAGCGGGAGCAGAGACCCAGTACTTC
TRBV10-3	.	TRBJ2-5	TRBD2	CAIKTSGNETQYF	TGTGCCATCAAAACTAGCGGGAACGAGACCCAGTACTTC
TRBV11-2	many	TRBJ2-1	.	CASSWSAGNTYNEQFF	TGTGCCAGCAGCTGGTCGGCGGGCAATACGTACAATGAGCAGTTCTTC
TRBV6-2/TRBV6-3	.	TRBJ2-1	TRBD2	CASSRGLAGEQFF	TGTGCCAGCAGCCGCGGACTAGCCGGTGAGCAGTTCTTC
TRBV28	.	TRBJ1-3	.	CASSEWGTGRNTIYF	TGTGCCAGCAGTGAATGGGGGACTGGTCGAAACACCATATATTTT
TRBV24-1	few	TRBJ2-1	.	CATSDLFPGVGYNEQFF	TGTGCCACCAGTGACCTTTTTCCGGGAGTGGGTTACAATGAGCAGTTCTTC
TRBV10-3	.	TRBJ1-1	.	CAISESGVIGTEAFF	TGTGCCATCAGTGAGTCAGGGGTGATCGGGACTGAAGCTTTCTTT
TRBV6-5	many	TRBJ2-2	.	CASSYDRHENTGELFF	TGTGCCAGCAGTTACGACCGACACGAGAACACCGGGGAGCTGTTTTTT
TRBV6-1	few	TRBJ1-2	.	CASREVGYGYTF	TGTGCCAGCCGAGAGGTTGGCTATGGCTACACCTTC
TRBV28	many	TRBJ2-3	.	CASSWDRKLDTQYF	TGTGCCAGCAGCTGGGACCGAAAACTTGATACGCAGTATTTT
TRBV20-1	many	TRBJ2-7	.	CSARDSPQQYF	TGCAGTGCTAGAGATAGCCCACAGCAGTACTTC
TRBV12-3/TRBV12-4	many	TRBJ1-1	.	CASSLAPGEAFF	TGTGCCAGCAGTTTAGCGCCGGGTGAAGCTTTCTTT
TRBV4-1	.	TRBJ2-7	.	CASSQENRGSYEQYF	TGCGCCAGCAGCCAAGAGAACCGGGGCTCCTACGAGCAGTACTTC
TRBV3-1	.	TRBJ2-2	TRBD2	CASSQEGWLAGGNTGELFF	TGTGCCAGCAGCCAAGAGGGTTGGCTAGCGGGGGGGAACACCGGGGAGCTGTTTTTT
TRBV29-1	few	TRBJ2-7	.	CSVHTSSYEQYF	TGCAGCGTTCACACGAGCTCCTACGAGCAGTACTTC
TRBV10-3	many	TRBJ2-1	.	CAISLNNEQFF	TGTGCCATCAGTCTAAACAATGAGCAGTTCTTC
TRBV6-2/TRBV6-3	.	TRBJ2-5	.	CASSYSKETQYF	TGTGCCAGCAGTTACTCGAAGGAGACCCAGTACTTC
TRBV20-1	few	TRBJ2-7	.	CSGEVASHEQYF	TGCAGTGGGGAGGTCGCCTCCCACGAGCAGTACTTC
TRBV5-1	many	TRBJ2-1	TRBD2	CASSLAGLAGVGFYNEQFF	TGCGCCAGCAGCTTGGCCGGGCTAGCGGGAGTAGGCTTTTACAATGAGCAGTTCTTC
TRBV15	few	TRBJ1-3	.	CATSPIAGNTIYF	TGTGCCACCAGCCCTATAGCTGGAAACACCATATATTTT
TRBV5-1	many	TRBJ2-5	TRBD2	CASSLVGLAGGGPRTQYF	TGCGCCAGCAGCTTGGTGGGACTAGCGGGAGGAGGGCCTAGGACCCAGTACTTC
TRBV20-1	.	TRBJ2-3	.	CSASWYTGDTQYF	TGCAGTGCTAGCTGGTACACCGGGGATACGCAGTATTTT
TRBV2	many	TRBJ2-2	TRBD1	CASSDDRVNTGELFF	TGTGCCAGCAGCGACGACAGGGTGAACACCGGGGAGCTGTTTTTT
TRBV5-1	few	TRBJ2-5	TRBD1	CASSPDRVRETQYF	TGCGCCAGCAGCCCGGACAGGGTCCGGGAGACCCAGTACTTC
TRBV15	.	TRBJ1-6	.	CATSRAESPLHF	TGTGCCACCAGCAGAGCCGAATCACCCCTCCACTTT
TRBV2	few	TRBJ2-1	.	CASRLRSEQFF	TGTGCCAGCAGACTACGGAGCGAGCAGTTCTTC
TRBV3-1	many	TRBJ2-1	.	CASSRSPGNEQFF	TGTGCCAGCAGCCGGTCTCCGGGCAATGAGCAGTTCTTC
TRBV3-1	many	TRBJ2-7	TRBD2	CASSQGGLAGYEQYF	TGTGCCAGCAGCCAAGGGGGACTAGCGGGCTACGAGCAGTACTTC
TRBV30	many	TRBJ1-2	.	CAYYLGIDPGYTF	TGTGCCTATTACCTTGGAATTGACCCCGGCTACACCTTC
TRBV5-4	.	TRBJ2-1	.	CASSSVGGSYNEQFF	TGTGCCAGCAGCTCAGTAGGAGGCTCCTACAATGAGCAGTTCTTC
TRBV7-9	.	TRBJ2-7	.	CASSSGLVSYEQYF	TGTGCCAGCAGCTCGGGACTCGTCTCCTACGAGCAGTACTTC
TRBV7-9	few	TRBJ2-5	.	CASSSNRLTVQETQYF	TGTGCCAGCAGCTCCAATCGCCTGACAGTGCAAGAGACCCAGTACTTC
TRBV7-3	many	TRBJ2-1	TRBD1	CASSLRADRLSRNEQFF	TGTGCCAGCAGCTTAAGGGCGGACAGGCTTTCTCGAAATGAGCAGTTCTTC